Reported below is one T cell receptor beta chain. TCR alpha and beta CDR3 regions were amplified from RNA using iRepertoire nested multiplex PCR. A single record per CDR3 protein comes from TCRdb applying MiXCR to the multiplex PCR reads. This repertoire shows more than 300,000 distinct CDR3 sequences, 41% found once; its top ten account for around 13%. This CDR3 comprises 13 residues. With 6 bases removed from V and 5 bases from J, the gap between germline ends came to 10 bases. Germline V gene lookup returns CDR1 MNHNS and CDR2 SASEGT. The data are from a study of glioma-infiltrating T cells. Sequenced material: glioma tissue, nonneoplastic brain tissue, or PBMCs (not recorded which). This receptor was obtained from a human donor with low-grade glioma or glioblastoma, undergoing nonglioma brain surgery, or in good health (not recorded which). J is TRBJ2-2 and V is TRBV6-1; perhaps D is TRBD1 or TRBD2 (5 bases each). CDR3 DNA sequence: TGTGCCAGCAGGGGGACCGGAACCGGGGAGCTGTTTTTT. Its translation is CASRGTGTGELFF.